The clone carrying this TCR beta chain was counted a few times. Its antigen remains unidentified. RNA transcripts served as the template for amplifying TCR beta CDR3 regions. In the first-round RT-PCR of the TCR CDR3, the HTBI primer set was used. TCRdb reprocessed the multiplex PCR reads with MiXCR, giving one entry per CDR3 protein. In the table there are 250,000 to 300,000 distinct CDR3 sequences, about 18% of which are singletons. This CDR3 spans 15 amino acids. Germline assignment: CDR1 MNHNS and CDR2 SASEGT. V was clipped by 5 bases and J by 1 base; unmatched bases: 7. Based on clinical symptoms, serum thyroxine and TRAb, thyroid ultrasound and orbital computed tomography, diagnoses were reached. This specimen belongs to a study of T cells in Graves' hyperthyroidism and ophthalmopathy. Findings and caveats of the study: In blood, most of the thyroid clonotypes expanded above 0.001 were also present. Model output signaled ophthalmopathy a median approximately 6 months ahead of onset.

Sequencing was carried out using blood. This receptor was obtained from a woman aged 60-70 years with Graves' ophthalmopathy. The J gene is TRBJ2-7, the V gene TRBV6-1; TRBD2 agrees at 8 bases. CDR3 sequence (DNA): TGTGCCAGCAGTTATGGAGCGGGAGAGTCCTACGAGCAGTACTTC. Translated, it gives CASSYGAGESYEQYF.